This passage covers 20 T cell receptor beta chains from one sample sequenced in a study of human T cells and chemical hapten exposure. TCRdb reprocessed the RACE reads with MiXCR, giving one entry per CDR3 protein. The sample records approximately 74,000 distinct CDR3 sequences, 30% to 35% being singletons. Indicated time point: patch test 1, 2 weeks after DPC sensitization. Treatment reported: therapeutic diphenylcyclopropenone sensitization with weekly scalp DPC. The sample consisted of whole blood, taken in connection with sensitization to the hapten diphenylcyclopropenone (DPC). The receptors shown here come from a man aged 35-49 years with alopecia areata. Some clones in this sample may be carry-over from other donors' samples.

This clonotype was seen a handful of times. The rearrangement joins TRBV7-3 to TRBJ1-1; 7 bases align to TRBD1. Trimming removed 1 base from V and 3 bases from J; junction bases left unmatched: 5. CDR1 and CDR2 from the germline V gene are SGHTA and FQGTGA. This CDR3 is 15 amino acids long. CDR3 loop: CASSLMPRGYTEAFF. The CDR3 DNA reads TGTGCCAGCAGCTTAATGCCCAGGGGGTACACTGAAGCTTTCTTT.

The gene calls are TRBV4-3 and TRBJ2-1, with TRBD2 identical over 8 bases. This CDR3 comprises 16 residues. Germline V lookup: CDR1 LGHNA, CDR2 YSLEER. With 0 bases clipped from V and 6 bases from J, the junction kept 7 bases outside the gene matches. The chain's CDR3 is CASSQEGAGAFNEQFF. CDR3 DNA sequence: TGCGCCAGCAGCCAAGAGGGAGCGGGAGCTTTCAATGAGCAGTTCTTC.

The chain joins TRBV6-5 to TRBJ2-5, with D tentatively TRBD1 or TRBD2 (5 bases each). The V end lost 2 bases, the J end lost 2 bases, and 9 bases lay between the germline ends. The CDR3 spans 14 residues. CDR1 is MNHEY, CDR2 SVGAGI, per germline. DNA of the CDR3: TGTGCCAGCAGTTACGGGGGACCACAAGAGACCCAGTACTTC. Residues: CASSYGGPQETQYF.

Here the CDR3 reads CASSLLAGGNTGELFF. The CDR3 DNA reads as TGTGCCAGCAGCTTGCTAGCGGGAGGGAACACCGGGGAGCTGTTTTTT. The J gene is TRBJ2-2, the V gene TRBV7-3; 11 bases align to TRBD2. The CDR3 extends over 16 amino acids. J was trimmed by 1 base and V by 3 bases; bases with no gene match: 1. In germline, CDR1 is SGHTA, CDR2 FQGTGA.

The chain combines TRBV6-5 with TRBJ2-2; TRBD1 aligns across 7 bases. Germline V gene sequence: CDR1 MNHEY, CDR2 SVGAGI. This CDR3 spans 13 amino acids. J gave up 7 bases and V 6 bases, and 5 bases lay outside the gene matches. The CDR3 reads CASSLQGRGELFF. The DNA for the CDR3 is TGTGCCAGCAGCTTACAGGGGCGCGGGGAGCTGTTTTTT.

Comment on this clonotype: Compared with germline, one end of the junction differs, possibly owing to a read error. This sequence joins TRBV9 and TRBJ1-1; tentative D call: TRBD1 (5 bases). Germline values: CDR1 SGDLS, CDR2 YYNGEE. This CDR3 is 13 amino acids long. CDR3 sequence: CASSGGSGTETFF. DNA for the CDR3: TGTGCCAGCAGCGGGGGCTCAGGCACTGAAACTTTCTTT.

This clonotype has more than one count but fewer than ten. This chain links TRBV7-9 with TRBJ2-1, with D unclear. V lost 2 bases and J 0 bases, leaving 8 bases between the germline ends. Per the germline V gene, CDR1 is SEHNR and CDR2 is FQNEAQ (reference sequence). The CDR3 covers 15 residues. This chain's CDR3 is CASSLLSPSYNEQFF. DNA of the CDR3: TGTGCCAGCAGCTTACTATCCCCCTCCTACAATGAGCAGTTCTTC.

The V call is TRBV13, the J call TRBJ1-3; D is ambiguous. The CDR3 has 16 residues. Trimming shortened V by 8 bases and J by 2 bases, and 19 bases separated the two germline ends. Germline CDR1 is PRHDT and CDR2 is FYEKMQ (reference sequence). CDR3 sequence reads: CASPLLGSLPGNTIYF. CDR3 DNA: TGTGCCAGCCCCCTACTCGGGAGTCTCCCTGGAAACACCATATATTTT. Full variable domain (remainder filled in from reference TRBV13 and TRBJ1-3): AAGVIQSPRHLIKEKRETATLKCYPIPRHDTVYWYQQGPGQDPQFLISFYEKMQSDKGSIPDRFSAQQFSDYHSELNMSSLELGDSALYFCASPLLGSLPGNTIYFGEGSWLTVV.

The CDR3 sequence is CASSGTSNKETQYF. CDR3 DNA: TGTGCCAGCAGTGGGACTAGCAATAAAGAGACCCAGTACTTC. The rearrangement joins TRBV2 to TRBJ2-5; TRBD2 matches 8 bases. The germline gives CDR1 SNHLY, CDR2 FYNNEI. The length of the CDR3 is 14 residues. Unmatched junction bases numbered 4, after V lost 4 bases and J lost 3 bases. The full variable domain, in which reference TRBV2 and TRBJ2-5 provide the parts outside the CDR3, is EPEVTQTPSHQVTQMGQEVILRCVPISNHLYFYWYRQILGQKVEFLVSFYNNEISEKSEIFDDQFSVERPDGSNFTLKIRSTKLEDSAMYFCASSGTSNKETQYFGPGTRLLVL.

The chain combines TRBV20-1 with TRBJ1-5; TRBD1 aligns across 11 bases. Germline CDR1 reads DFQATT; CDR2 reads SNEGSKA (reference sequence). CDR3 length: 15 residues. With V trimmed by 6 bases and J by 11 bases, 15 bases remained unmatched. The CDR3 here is CSAFIGQGASKTQHF. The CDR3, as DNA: TGCAGTGCATTTATAGGACAGGGGGCTTCGAAGACCCAGCATTTT.

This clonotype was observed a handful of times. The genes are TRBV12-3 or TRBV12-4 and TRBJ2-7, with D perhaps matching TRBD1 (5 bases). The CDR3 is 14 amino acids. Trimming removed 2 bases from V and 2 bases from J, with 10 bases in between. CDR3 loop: CASSLRQGAYEQYF. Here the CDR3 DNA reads TGTGCCAGCAGTTTAAGGCAGGGCGCCTACGAGCAGTACTTC.

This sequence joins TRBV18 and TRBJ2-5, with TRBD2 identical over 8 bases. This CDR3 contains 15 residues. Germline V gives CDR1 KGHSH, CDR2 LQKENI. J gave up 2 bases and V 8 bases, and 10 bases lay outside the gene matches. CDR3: CASNPHTGGQETQYF. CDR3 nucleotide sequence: TGTGCCAGCAACCCGCATACGGGAGGGCAAGAGACCCAGTACTTC.

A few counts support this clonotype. This CDR3 is CASSLTGGGYGYTF. The DNA of the CDR3 is TGTGCCAGCAGCCTTACAGGGGGCGGCTATGGCTACACCTTC. V usage is TRBV7-2 and J usage is TRBJ1-2; 9 bases align to TRBD1. Germline CDR1 SGHTA, CDR2 FQGNSA. The length of the CDR3 is 14 residues. The junction had 5 bases not matched to a gene; V was cut back by 5 bases and J by 4 bases.

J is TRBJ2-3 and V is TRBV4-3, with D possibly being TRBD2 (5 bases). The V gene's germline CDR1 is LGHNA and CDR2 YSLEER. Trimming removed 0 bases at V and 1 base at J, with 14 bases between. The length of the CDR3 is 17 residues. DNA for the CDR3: TGCGCCAGCAGCCAAGAATCTAGTGGGAGTCGCACAGATACGCAGTATTTT. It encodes CASSQESSGSRTDTQYF.

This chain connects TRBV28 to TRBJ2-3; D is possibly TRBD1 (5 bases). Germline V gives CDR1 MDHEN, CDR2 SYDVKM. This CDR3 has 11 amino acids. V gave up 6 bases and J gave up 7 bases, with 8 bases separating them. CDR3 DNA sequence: TGTGCCAGCAGCCTGGGGCATACGCAGTATTTT. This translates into CASSLGHTQYF.

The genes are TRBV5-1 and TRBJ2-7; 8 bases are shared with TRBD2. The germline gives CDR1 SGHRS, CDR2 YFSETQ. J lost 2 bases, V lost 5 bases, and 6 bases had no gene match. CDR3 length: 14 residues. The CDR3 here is CASRQLADTYEQYF. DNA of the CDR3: TGCGCCAGCAGACAACTAGCGGACACCTACGAGCAGTACTTC.

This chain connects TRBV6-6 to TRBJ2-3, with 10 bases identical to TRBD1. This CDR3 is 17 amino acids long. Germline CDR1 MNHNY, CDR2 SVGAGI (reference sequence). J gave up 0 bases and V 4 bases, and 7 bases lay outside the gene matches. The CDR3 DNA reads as TGTGCCAGCAGTTCCAGACAGGGGGCGGGCAGCACAGATACGCAGTATTTT. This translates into CASSSRQGAGSTDTQYF.

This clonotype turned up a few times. The DNA of the CDR3 is TGTGCCAGCAGCCTCCCGGGGGGTTACGAGCAGTACTTC. This sequence encodes CASSLPGGYEQYF. The V and J genes are TRBV7-9 and TRBJ2-7; TRBD2 matches at 7 bases. The germline gives CDR1 SEHNR, CDR2 FQNEAQ (reference sequence). V shed 5 bases, J shed 4 bases, and the junction held 5 bases outside the gene matches. CDR3 size: 13 residues.

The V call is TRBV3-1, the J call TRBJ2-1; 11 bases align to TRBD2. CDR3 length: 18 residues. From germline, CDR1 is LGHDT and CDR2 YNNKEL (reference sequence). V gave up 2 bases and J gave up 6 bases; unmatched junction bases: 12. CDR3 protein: CASSQPTVAGGRGNEQFF. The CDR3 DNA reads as TGTGCCAGCAGCCAACCCACGGTAGCGGGAGGGCGGGGCAATGAGCAGTTCTTC.

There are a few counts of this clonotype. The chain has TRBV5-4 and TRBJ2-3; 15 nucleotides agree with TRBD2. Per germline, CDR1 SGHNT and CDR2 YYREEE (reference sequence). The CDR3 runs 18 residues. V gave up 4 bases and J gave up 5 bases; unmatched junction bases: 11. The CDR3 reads CASSPGRTSGRALDTQYF. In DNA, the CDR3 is TGTGCCAGCAGCCCCGGAAGGACTAGCGGGAGGGCCCTAGATACGCAGTATTTT.